This paragraph reports one T cell receptor beta chain. The antigen is not known. The template was RNA from unsorted bulk tissue. Newly diagnosed lung cancer patients had thoracic surgery in China, August–late 2014, without prior chemotherapy. V lost 7 bases to trimming and J lost 2 bases, with 16 bases between them. This CDR3 has 15 amino acids. Germline V CDR1 and CDR2: SEHNR, FQNEAQ (reference sequence). The library came from three nested PCR rounds adapted from ARM-PCR protocols. TCRdb fed the multiplex PCR reads into MiXCR, producing one record per CDR3 protein. The repertoire holds 77,000 or so distinct CDR3 sequences, 60% to 85% seen once, with about 12% in the top ten. This entry comes from a study of tumor and adjacent non-tumor tissue in lung cancer. Study as a whole: Patients were aged about 31 to 76, approximately ten men and 5 women, stage I to III.

Overall study results and limits: Normal lung showed higher cumulative top 100 clone frequency than tumor.

This TCR was recovered from a woman aged 45-59 years with non-small cell lung cancer. The sequenced material came from lung tumor tissue. The genes are TRBV7-9 and TRBJ2-3; D may match TRBD1 or TRBD2 (5 bases each). For the CDR3, the DNA is TGTGCCAGCACCCGGGATCCGGGGCCCACAGATACGCAGTATTTT. Protein sequence: CASTRDPGPTDTQYF. The full variable domain, in which reference TRBV7-9 and TRBJ2-3 provide the parts outside the CDR3, is DTGVSQNPRHKITKRGQNVTFRCDPISEHNRLYWYRQTLGQGPEFLTYFQNEAQLEKSRLLSDRFSAERPKGSFSTLEIQRTEQGDSAMYLCASTRDPGPTDTQYFGPGTRLTVL.